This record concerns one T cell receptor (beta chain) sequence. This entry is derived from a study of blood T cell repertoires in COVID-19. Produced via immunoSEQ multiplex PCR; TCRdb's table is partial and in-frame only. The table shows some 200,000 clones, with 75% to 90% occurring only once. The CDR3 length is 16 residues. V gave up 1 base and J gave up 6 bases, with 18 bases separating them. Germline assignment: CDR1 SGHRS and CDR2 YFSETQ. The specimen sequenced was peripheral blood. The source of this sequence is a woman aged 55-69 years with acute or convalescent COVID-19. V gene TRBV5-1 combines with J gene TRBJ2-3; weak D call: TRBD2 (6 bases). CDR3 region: CASSLPSGTLGDTQYF. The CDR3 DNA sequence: TGCGCCAGCAGCTTGCCTTCCGGGACTTTGGGGGATACGCAGTATTTT.